The 17 T cell receptor beta chains listed next were all sequenced from one sample in a study of blood T cell repertoires in COVID-19. Some clones are missing from TCRdb's copy, which holds only in-frame ones; the method was immunoSEQ multiplex PCR. The table lists approximately 240,000 clones, roughly 86% of them singletons. Sample: peripheral blood. These receptor sequences come from a woman in her twenties or thirties who had recovered from COVID-19.

The chain recombines TRBV6-5 with TRBJ1-5; the match to TRBD1 covers 9 bases. Germline loops: CDR1 MNHEY, CDR2 SVGAGI. Losses at the gene ends were 8 bases for V and 4 bases for J; bases not matched to a gene: 6. This CDR3 has 14 residues. Written as DNA, the CDR3 is TGTGCCAGCCGGAAGGACAGGGGAAATCAGCCCCAGCATTTT. Translating gives CASRKDRGNQPQHF.

The chain couples TRBV25-1 to TRBJ1-4; D might be TRBD1 (6 bases). V shed 2 bases and J shed 8 bases, with 18 bases lying between them. The germline V gene has CDR1 MGHDK and CDR2 SYGVNS. The CDR3 covers 16 residues. CDR3 residues: CASSEGLGGRLEKLFF. CDR3 nucleotides: TGTGCCAGCAGTGAAGGCCTTGGGGGCAGATTGGAAAAACTGTTTTTT.

The chain carries TRBV6-5 and TRBJ1-6; maybe TRBD1 (5 bases). The CDR3 is 14 residues long. Trimming cost V 8 bases and J 8 bases, with 16 bases left between them. CDR1 is MNHEY and CDR2 is SVGAGI in the germline V gene. CDR3 coding DNA: TGTGCCAGCGCATACATTCCGGGGGATTCACCCCTCCACTTT. Translated: CASAYIPGDSPLHF.

The V gene is TRBV5-1, the J gene TRBJ2-5; TRBD2 is a possible D gene (5 bases). V was clipped by 1 base and J by 5 bases, with 12 bases between them. Germline CDR1 and CDR2: SGHRS and YFSETQ. The CDR3 spans 14 residues. The DNA of the CDR3 is TGCGCCAGCAGCTTGTCCGGGGTTGGGGAGACCCAGTACTTC. This gives the protein CASSLSGVGETQYF.

This sequence joins TRBV10-3 and TRBJ1-1; TRBD1 matches 10 bases. Germline assignment: CDR1 ENHRY and CDR2 SYGVKD. The CDR3 length is 18 residues. V gave up 7 bases and J gave up 3 bases; unmatched junction bases: 17. In DNA form, the CDR3 reads TGTGCCATCATCAAGGGTGCCCGGGACAGGGGTAGGTACACTGAAGCTTTCTTT. It specifies CAIIKGARDRGRYTEAFF.

The table lists this clone with a count of one. J is TRBJ1-3 and V is TRBV15; D is undetermined. Germline assignment: CDR1 LNHNV and CDR2 YYDKDF (reference sequence). V lost 0 bases and J lost 3, with 6 bases in between. This CDR3 is built from 14 residues. In DNA, the CDR3 is TGTGCCACCAGCAGAGAACAGTTTGGAAACACCATATATTTT. It specifies CATSREQFGNTIYF.

The rearrangement uses TRBV5-1 and TRBJ2-5; D unresolved. Germline values: CDR1 SGHRS, CDR2 YFSETQ. This CDR3 spans 13 amino acids. V dropped 2 bases and J dropped 2 bases, with 7 bases sitting between them. The CDR3 coding sequence is TGCGCCAGCAGCTTTTGGCAACAAGAGACCCAGTACTTC. Translation gives CASSFWQQETQYF. The full variable domain, in which reference TRBV5-1 and TRBJ2-5 provide the parts outside the CDR3, is KAGVTQTPRYLIKTRGQQVTLSCSPISGHRSVSWYQQTPGQGLQFLFEYFSETQRNKGNFPGRFSGRQFSNSRSEMNVSTLELGDSALYLCASSFWQQETQYFGPGTRLLVL.

This chain connects TRBV3-1 (or the pseudogene TRBV3-2) to TRBJ1-3; D gene ambiguous. V lost 3 bases, J lost 4 bases, and 19 bases lay in between. In germline, CDR1 is LGHDT, CDR2 YNNKEL (reference sequence). CDR3 length: 17 amino acids. CDR3 region: CASSHQCGRYNGNTIYF. The CDR3 DNA reads as TGTGCCAGCAGCCACCAATGCGGAAGGTATAACGGAAACACCATATATTTT.

The rearrangement uses TRBV18 and TRBJ1-1; no firm D call. V gave up 3 bases and J gave up 1 base, with 18 bases separating them. This CDR3 spans 17 amino acids. Germline CDR1 is KGHSH and CDR2 is LQKENI. CDR3 DNA sequence: TGTGCCAGCTCACCGTCCTTGAACAGAAACGCGAACACTGAAGCTTTCTTT. Translation gives CASSPSLNRNANTEAFF.

The chain recombines TRBV6-4 with TRBJ2-5; the match to TRBD2 covers 13 bases. Germline loops: CDR1 MRHNA, CDR2 SNTAGT. After removal of 6 bases from V and 5 bases from J, the junction contained 6 bases not matched to a gene. The CDR3 consists of 15 residues. The CDR3, as DNA: TGTGCCAGCAGCACTAGCGGGGGGGCCGGTGAGACCCAGTACTTC. Its protein product is CASSTSGGAGETQYF.

V usage is TRBV5-1 and J usage is TRBJ1-4; the match to TRBD1 covers 7 bases. In germline, CDR1 is SGHRS, CDR2 YFSETQ. Germline trimming cut 3 bases from V and 8 bases from J; bases unmatched to any gene: 22. The CDR3 runs to 19 residues. The CDR3 bases are TGCGCCAGCAGCTACCGACCTTTGACAGGGAAAGGGGTATGGGAAAAACTGTTTTTT. It yields the protein CASSYRPLTGKGVWEKLFF.

The chain couples TRBV5-6 to TRBJ2-7; D possibly corresponds to TRBD2 (5 bases). V dropped 1 base and J dropped 0 bases, with 14 bases sitting between them. CDR1 is SGHDT and CDR2 is YYEEEE in the germline V gene. This CDR3 region has 16 residues. The CDR3 DNA follows: TGTGCCAGCAGCTTGTCTACCAGGAGGAGCTCCTACGAGCAGTACTTC. It specifies CASSLSTRRSSYEQYF.

The chain joins TRBV27 to TRBJ1-5; possibly TRBD1 for D (5 bases). CDR3 length: 15 residues. The V end lost 3 bases, the J end lost 2 bases, and 11 bases lay between the germline ends. Per germline, CDR1 MNHEY and CDR2 SMNVEV (reference sequence). CDR3 protein: CASSFGGFGNQPQHF. The CDR3 coding sequence is TGTGCCAGCAGTTTCGGGGGGTTTGGCAATCAGCCCCAGCATTTT.

This clone was picked up many times. The chain recombines TRBV6-2 or TRBV6-3 with TRBJ2-7, with 8 bases fitting TRBD2. From germline, CDR1 is MNHEY and CDR2 SVGEGT. The ends lost 4 bases at V and 0 bases at J; junction bases unmatched: 8. This CDR3 spans 16 amino acids. Here the CDR3 reads CASSSFGLANSYEQYF. CDR3 coding DNA: TGTGCCAGCAGTTCCTTCGGACTAGCCAACTCCTACGAGCAGTACTTC.

In its sample, this clone was seen a few times. Other DNA sequences of this sample code for an identical CDR3. This chain joins TRBV20-1 and TRBJ2-1; D may be TRBD2 (5 bases). Trimming removed 1 base from V and 8 bases from J, with 6 bases in between. This CDR3 spans 11 amino acids. The germline CDR1 and CDR2 sequences are DFQATT and SNEGSKA (reference sequence). CDR3 bases: TGCAGTGCTAGAGGGCGGGATGAGCAGTTCTTC. Residues: CSARGRDEQFF.

The rearrangement links TRBV9 to TRBJ2-7, with TRBD2 matching 7 bases. In germline, CDR1 is SGDLS, CDR2 YYNGEE. J gave up 3 bases and V 3 bases, and 6 bases lay outside the gene matches. This CDR3 comprises 14 residues. CDR3 DNA: TGTGCCAGCAGCGAGGGAACGGGGGGCTACGAGCAGTACTTC. Translated, it gives CASSEGTGGYEQYF.

This rearrangement joins TRBV5-4 to TRBJ2-3; 8 bases agree with TRBD2. Germline CDR1 reads SGHNT; CDR2 reads YYREEE (reference sequence). The CDR3 is 17 residues long. The J segment lost 1 base and the V segment lost 4 bases, leaving 11 bases of the junction unmatched. This CDR3 is CASSGAGRSGGTDTQYF. The CDR3 nucleotides read TGTGCCAGCAGCGGGGCGGGGCGTAGCGGGGGCACAGATACGCAGTATTTT. The whole variable domain, filled in from reference TRBV5-4 and TRBJ2-3, reads ETGVTQSPTHLIKTRGQQVTLRCSSQSGHNTVSWYQQALGQGPQFIFQYYREEENGRGNFPPRFSGLQFPNYSSELNVNALELDDSALYLCASSGAGRSGGTDTQYFGPGTRLTVL.